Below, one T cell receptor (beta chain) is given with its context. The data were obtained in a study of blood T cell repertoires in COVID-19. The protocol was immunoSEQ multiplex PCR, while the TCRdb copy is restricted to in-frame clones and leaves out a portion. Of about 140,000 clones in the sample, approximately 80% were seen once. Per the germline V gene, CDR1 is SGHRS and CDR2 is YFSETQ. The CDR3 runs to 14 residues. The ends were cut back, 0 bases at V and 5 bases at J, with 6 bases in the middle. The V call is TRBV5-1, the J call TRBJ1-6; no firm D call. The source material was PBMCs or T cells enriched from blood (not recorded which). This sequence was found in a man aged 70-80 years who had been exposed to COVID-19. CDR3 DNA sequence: TGCGCCAGCAGCTTGGGGCGGGATAATTCACCCCTCCACTTT. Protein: CASSLGRDNSPLHF.